This T cell receptor beta chain was observed in a study of graft-versus-host responses after intestinal transplantation. This CDR3 region has 14 residues. V lost 2 bases to trimming and J lost 8 bases; unmatched junction nucleotides: 4. CDR1 is SGHAT and CDR2 is FQNNGV in the germline V gene. Intraepithelial and lamina propria lymphocytes were freed from processed graft tissue. Method: immunoSEQ multiplex PCR; TCRdb's copy keeps in-frame clones and lacks some. The table records over 10,000 clones, 70% to 75% of them present only once. The V gene is TRBV11-2, the J gene TRBJ1-4, with 8 positions matching TRBD1. The input for sequencing was ileum tissue, taken roughly 140 days after intestinal transplantation. The clonotype was recovered from a human patient who received an intestinal transplant, so some T cells may come from the graft donor. CDR3 amino acids: CASSLLQGDEKLFF. The CDR3 DNA is TGTGCCAGCAGCTTATTACAGGGGGACGAAAAACTGTTTTTT.